This T cell receptor beta chain stems from a study of stem cell transplantation in POMP-related autoinflammatory disease. Overall study results and limits: Unique TRB V-J gene pairings were limited in number in patients with PRAID.

J was trimmed by 5 bases and V by 4 bases; bases with no gene match: 4. The CDR3 consists of 14 residues. Germline CDR1 MDHEN, CDR2 SYDVKM. Repertoires were generated with immunoSEQ multiplex PCR, while TCRdb's copy carries only in-frame clones and drops some. The sample records some 26,000 clones, more than 75% being singletons. As to this clone: Its antigen is not known.

This sequence was found in a human donor with POMP-related autoinflammation and immune dysregulation (PRAID). The sample in question was CD4+ T cells from PBMCs, obtained before stem cell transplantation. The genes are TRBV28 and TRBJ2-5, with 10 bases identical to TRBD1. In DNA form, the CDR3 reads TGTGCCAGCAGTTGGACAGGGGGTGGCGAGACCCAGTACTTC. It is translated as CASSWTGGGETQYF.